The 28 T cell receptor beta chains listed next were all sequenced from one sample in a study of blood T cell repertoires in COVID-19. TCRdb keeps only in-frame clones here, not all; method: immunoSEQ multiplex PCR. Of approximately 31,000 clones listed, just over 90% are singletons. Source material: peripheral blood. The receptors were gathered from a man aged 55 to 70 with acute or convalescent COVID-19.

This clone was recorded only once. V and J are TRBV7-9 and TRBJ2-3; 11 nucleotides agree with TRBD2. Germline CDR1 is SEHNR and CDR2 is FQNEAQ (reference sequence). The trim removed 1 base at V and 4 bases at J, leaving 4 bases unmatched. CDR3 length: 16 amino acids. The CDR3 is CASSLGDSGRADTQYF. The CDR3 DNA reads TGTGCCAGCAGCTTAGGGGATAGCGGGAGGGCAGATACGCAGTATTTT.

The CDR3: CASSSQLAGGPNTQYF. The CDR3, as DNA: TGTGCCAGCAGCTCCCAACTAGCGGGAGGGCCAAATACGCAGTATTTT. This chain uses TRBV9 with TRBJ2-3, with 13 bases lining up with TRBD2. The junction had 9 bases not matched to a gene; V was cut back by 4 bases and J by 7 bases. This CDR3 contains 16 residues. Germline CDR1 is SGDLS and CDR2 is YYNGEE.

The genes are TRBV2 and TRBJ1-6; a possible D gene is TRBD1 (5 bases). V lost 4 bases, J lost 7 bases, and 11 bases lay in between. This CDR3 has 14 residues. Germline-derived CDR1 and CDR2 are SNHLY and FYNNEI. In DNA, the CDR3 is TGTGCCAGCAGTGCAAGGGGCTTAAATTCACCCCTCCACTTT. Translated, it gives CASSARGLNSPLHF. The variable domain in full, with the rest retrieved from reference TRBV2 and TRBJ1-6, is EPEVTQTPSHQVTQMGQEVILRCVPISNHLYFYWYRQILGQKVEFLVSFYNNEISEKSEIFDDQFSVERPDGSNFTLKIRSTKLEDSAMYFCASSARGLNSPLHFGNGTRLTVT.

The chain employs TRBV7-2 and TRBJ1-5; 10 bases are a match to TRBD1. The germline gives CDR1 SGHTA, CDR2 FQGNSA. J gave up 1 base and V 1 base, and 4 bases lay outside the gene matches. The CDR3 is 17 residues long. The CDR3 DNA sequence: TGTGCCAGCAGCTTAGGACAGGGGGCGAGGAGCAATCAGCCCCAGCATTTT. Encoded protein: CASSLGQGARSNQPQHF.

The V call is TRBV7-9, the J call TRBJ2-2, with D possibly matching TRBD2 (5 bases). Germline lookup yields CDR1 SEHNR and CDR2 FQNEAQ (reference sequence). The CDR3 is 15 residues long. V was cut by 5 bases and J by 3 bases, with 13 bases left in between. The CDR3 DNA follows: TGTGCCAGCAGCCCGAGACGGGGAGACACCGGGGAGCTGTTTTTT. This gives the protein CASSPRRGDTGELFF.

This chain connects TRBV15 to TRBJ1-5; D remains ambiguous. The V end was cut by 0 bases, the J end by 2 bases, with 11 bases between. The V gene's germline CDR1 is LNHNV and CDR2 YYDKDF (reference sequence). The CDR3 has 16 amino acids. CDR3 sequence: CATSREAGLGNQPQHF. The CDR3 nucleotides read TGTGCCACCAGCAGAGAGGCAGGACTGGGCAATCAGCCCCAGCATTTT.

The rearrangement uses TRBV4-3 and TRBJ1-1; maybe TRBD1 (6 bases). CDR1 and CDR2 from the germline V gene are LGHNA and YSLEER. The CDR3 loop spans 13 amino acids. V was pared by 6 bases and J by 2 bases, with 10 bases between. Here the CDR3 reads CASRRQENTEAFF. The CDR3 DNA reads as TGCGCCAGCAGAAGACAGGAAAACACTGAAGCTTTCTTT.

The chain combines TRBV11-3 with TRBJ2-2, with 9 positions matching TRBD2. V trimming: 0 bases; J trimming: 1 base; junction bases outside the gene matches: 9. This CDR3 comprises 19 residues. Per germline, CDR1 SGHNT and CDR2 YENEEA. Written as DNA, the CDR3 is TGTGCCAGCAGCTTAGAGGAGTGGCTAGCGGGACGGAACACCGGGGAGCTGTTTTTT. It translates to CASSLEEWLAGRNTGELFF.

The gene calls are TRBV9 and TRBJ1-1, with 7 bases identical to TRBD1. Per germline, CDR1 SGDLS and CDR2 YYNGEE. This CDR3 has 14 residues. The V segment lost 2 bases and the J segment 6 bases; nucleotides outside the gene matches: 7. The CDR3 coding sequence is TGTGCCAGCAGCGTGGCACAGGGGTCAGCTGAAGCTTTCTTT. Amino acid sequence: CASSVAQGSAEAFF.

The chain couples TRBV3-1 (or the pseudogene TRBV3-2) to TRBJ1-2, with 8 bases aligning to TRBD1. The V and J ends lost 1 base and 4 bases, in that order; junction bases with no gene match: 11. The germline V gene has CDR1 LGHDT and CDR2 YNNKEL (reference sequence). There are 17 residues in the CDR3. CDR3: CASSQGYGTGATYGYTF. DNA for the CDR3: TGTGCCAGCAGCCAAGGATACGGGACAGGCGCCACCTATGGCTACACCTTC.

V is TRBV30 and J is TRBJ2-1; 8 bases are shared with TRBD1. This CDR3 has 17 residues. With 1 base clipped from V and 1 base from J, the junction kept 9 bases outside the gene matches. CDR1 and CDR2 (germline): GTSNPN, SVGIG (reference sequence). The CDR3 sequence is CAWSATGTGLSYNEQFF. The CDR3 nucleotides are TGTGCCTGGAGTGCCACCGGGACAGGACTATCCTACAATGAGCAGTTCTTC.

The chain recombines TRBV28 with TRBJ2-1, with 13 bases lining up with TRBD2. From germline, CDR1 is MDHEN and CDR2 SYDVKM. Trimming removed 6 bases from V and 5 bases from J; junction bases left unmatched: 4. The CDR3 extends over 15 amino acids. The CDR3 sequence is CASSPGLAGDNEQFF. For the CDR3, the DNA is TGTGCCAGCAGCCCCGGACTAGCGGGAGACAATGAGCAGTTCTTC.

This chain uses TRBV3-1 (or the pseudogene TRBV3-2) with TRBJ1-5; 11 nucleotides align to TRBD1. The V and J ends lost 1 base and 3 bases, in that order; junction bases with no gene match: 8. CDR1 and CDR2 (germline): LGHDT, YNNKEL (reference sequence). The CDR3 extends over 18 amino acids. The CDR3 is CASSQGTGGVIVNQPQHF. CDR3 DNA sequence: TGTGCCAGCAGCCAAGGGACAGGGGGCGTAATTGTCAATCAGCCCCAGCATTTT.

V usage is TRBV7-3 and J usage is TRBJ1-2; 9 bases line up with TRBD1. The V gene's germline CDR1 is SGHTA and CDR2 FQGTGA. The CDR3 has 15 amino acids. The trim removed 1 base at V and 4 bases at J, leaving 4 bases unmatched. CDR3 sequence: CASSLNPGQGYGYTF. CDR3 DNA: TGTGCCAGCAGCTTAAATCCGGGACAGGGCTATGGCTACACCTTC.

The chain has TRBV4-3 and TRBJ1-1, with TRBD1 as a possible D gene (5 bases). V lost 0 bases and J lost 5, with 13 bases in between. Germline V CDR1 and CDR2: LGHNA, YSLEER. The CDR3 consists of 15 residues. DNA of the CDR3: TGCGCCAGCAGCCAAGACAGGGATTACGAGACTGAAGCTTTCTTT. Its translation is CASSQDRDYETEAFF.

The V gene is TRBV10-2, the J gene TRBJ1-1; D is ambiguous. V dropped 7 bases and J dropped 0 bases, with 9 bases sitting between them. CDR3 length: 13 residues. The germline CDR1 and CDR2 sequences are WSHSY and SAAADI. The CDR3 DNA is TGCGCCAGCACCTTCGACATGAACACTGAAGCTTTCTTT. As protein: CASTFDMNTEAFF.

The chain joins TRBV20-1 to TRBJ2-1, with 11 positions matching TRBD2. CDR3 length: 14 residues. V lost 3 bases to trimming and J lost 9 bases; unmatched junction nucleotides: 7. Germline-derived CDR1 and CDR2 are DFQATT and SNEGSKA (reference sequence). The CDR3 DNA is TGCAGTGCTAGTAGTAGCGGGAGGGCCGGTGAGCAGTTCTTC. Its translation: CSASSSGRAGEQFF.

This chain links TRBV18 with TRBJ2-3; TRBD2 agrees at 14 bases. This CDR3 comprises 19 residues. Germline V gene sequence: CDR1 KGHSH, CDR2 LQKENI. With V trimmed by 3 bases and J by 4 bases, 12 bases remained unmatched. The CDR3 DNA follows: TGTGCCAGCTCACCCCTTGGGGCGACTAGCGGGAGGGCCGCAGATACGCAGTATTTT. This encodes CASSPLGATSGRAADTQYF.

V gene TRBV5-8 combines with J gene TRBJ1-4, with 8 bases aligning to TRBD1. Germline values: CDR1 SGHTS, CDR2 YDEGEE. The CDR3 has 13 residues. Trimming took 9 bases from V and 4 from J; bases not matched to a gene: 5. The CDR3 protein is CATTGGLNEKLFF. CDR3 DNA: TGTGCCACCACAGGGGGACTTAATGAAAAACTGTTTTTT.

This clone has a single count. CDR3 loop: CASSIEAGVGRETQYF. The CDR3, as DNA: TGTGCCAGTAGTATAGAGGCAGGGGTGGGTAGGGAGACCCAGTACTTC. This chain joins TRBV19 and TRBJ2-5; maybe TRBD1 (6 bases). The germline V gene has CDR1 LNHDA and CDR2 SQIVND (reference sequence). The CDR3 sequence is 16 residues long. Trimming stripped 0 bases from V and 5 bases from J, with 16 bases between.

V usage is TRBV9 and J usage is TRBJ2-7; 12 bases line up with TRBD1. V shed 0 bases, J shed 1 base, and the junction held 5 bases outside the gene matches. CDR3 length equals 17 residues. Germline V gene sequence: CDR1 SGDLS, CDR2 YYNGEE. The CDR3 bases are TGTGCCAGCAGCGTAGGGGACAGGGGGCACCTTTCCTACGAGCAGTACTTC. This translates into CASSVGDRGHLSYEQYF.

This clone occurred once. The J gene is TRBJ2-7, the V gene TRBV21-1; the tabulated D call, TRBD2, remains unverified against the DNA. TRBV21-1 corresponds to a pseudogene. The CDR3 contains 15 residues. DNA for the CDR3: TGTGCCAGCAGCTTTAAAGCTCTGCTCCCCGACGAGCAGTACTTC. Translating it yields CASSFKALLPDEQYF.

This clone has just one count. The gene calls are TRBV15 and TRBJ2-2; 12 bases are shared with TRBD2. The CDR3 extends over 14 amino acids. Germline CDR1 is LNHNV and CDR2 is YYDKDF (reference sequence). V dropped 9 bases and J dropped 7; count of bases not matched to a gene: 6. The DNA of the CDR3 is TGTGCCACTCGGACTAGCGGGAATAGCGGGGAGCTGTTTTTT. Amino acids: CATRTSGNSGELFF. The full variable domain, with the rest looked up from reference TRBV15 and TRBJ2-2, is DAMVIQNPRYQVTQFGKPVTLSCSQTLNHNVMYWYQQKSSQAPKLLFHYYDKDFNNEADTPDNFQSRRPNTSFCFLDIRSPGLGDTAMYLCATRTSGNSGELFFGEGSRLTVL.

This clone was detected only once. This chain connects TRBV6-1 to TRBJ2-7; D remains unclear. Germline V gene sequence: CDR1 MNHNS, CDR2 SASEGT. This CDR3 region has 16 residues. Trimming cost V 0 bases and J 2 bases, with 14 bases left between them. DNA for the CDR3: TGTGCCAGCAGTGAAGCGATGGCAGGCGCTGCCTACGAGCAGTACTTC. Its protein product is CASSEAMAGAAYEQYF.

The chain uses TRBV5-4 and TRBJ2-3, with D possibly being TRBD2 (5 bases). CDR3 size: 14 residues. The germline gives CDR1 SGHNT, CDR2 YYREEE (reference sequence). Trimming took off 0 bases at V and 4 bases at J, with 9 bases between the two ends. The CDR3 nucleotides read TGTGCCAGCAGCTTGGCGGTCGGGGCAGATACGCAGTATTTT. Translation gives CASSLAVGADTQYF. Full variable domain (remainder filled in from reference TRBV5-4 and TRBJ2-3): ETGVTQSPTHLIKTRGQQVTLRCSSQSGHNTVSWYQQALGQGPQFIFQYYREEENGRGNFPPRFSGLQFPNYSSELNVNALELDDSALYLCASSLAVGADTQYFGPGTRLTVL.

As DNA, the CDR3 is TGTGCCAGCAGCCCTAGCGAGGCGACAGATACGCAGTATTTT. The encoded protein is CASSPSEATDTQYF. This chain links TRBV11-3 with TRBJ2-3; tentatively, D is TRBD2 (6 bases). Trimming took off 5 bases at V and 3 bases at J, with 12 bases between the two ends. Germline V gives CDR1 SGHNT, CDR2 YENEEA. There are 14 residues in the CDR3. Variable domain in full (rest from reference TRBV11-3 and TRBJ2-3): EAGVVQSPRYKIIEKKQPVAFWCNPISGHNTLYWYLQNLGQGPELLIRYENEEAVDDSQLPKDRFSAERLKGVDSTLKIQPAELGDSAVYLCASSPSEATDTQYFGPGTRLTVL.

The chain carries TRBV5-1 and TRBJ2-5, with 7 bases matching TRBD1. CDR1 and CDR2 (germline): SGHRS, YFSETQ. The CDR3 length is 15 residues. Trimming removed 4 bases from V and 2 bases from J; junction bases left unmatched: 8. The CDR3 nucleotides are TGCGCCAGCAGCCCGGGACAGATACTACAAGAGACCCAGTACTTC. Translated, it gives CASSPGQILQETQYF.

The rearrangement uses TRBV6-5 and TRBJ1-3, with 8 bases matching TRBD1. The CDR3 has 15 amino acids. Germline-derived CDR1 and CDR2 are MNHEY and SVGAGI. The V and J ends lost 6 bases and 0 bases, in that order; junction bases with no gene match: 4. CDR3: CASRTGANSGNTIYF. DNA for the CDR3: TGTGCCAGCAGGACAGGGGCCAACTCTGGAAACACCATATATTTT.